Listed below are T cell receptor beta chains from one sample, sequenced in a study of cytomegalovirus exposure and HLA in healthy donors. TCRdb's table, derived via immunoSEQ multiplex PCR, lists solely in-frame clones and lacks some. Of about 200,000 clones in the sample, 65% to 80% were seen once. Sample: PBMCs. Every receptor here comes from a woman in her thirties or forties in good health and CMV-seronegative. The CDR3 runs from the conserved cysteine through the conserved F or W. Each record gives: J gene, D gene, V gene, clone size, CDR3 protein, CDR3 DNA. A D gene is named only where the DNA matches it firmly. Where a row states a size, it is once, few, many or the class of an expanded clone; other rows omit it.

j_gene: TRBJ2-3
d_gene: TRBD1
v_gene: TRBV7-9
abundance: once
CDR3aa: CASSEWDRAFTDTQYF
CDR3nt: TGTGCCAGCAGCGAATGGGACAGAGCCTTCACAGATACGCAGTATTTT

j_gene: TRBJ1-5
d_gene: TRBD1
v_gene: TRBV19
abundance: NA
CDR3aa: CASSKGAGDQPQHF
CDR3nt: TGTGCCAGTAGTAAGGGGGCAGGGGATCAGCCCCAGCATTTT

j_gene: TRBJ1-5
d_gene: TRBD1
v_gene: TRBV19
abundance: NA
CDR3aa: CASSMGTGDHQPQHF
CDR3nt: TGTGCCAGTAGTATGGGGACAGGGGATCATCAGCCCCAGCATTTT

j_gene: TRBJ2-3
d_gene: TRBD2
v_gene: TRBV14
abundance: few
CDR3aa: CASSQSTSGPSTDTQYF
CDR3nt: TGTGCCAGCAGTCAGTCGACTAGCGGCCCTAGCACAGATACGCAGTATTTT

j_gene: TRBJ2-4
d_gene: NA
v_gene: TRBV11-3
abundance: NA
CDR3aa: CASSPGVSGQNIQYF
CDR3nt: TGTGCCAGCAGCCCAGGGGTTAGTGGACAAAACATTCAGTACTTC

j_gene: TRBJ2-3
d_gene: TRBD2
v_gene: TRBV7-3
abundance: NA
CDR3aa: CASSPGLAGVADTQYF
CDR3nt: TGTGCCAGCAGCCCCGGACTAGCGGGAGTCGCAGATACGCAGTATTTT

j_gene: TRBJ1-2
d_gene: NA
v_gene: TRBV15
abundance: NA
CDR3aa: CATSRERVSGYTF
CDR3nt: TGTGCCACCAGCAGAGAACGCGTATCTGGCTACACCTTC

j_gene: TRBJ2-3
d_gene: TRBD2
v_gene: TRBV6-1
abundance: NA
CDR3aa: CASSKGLEADTQYF
CDR3nt: TGTGCCAGCAGCAAAGGACTAGAAGCAGATACGCAGTATTTT

j_gene: TRBJ1-2
d_gene: NA
v_gene: TRBV29-1
abundance: NA
CDR3aa: CSVVAGDYGYTF
CDR3nt: TGCAGCGTTGTTGCAGGGGACTATGGCTACACCTTC

j_gene: TRBJ2-5
d_gene: TRBD2
v_gene: TRBV7-2
abundance: NA
CDR3aa: CASSPPGGGETQYF
CDR3nt: TGTGCCAGCAGCCCCCCGGGGGGTGGAGAGACCCAGTACTTC

j_gene: TRBJ2-3
d_gene: NA
v_gene: TRBV10-1
abundance: NA
CDR3aa: CASSEPLSNCTDTQYF
CDR3nt: TGCGCCAGCAGTGAGCCGCTAAGCAACTGCACAGATACGCAGTATTTT

j_gene: TRBJ1-1
d_gene: NA
v_gene: TRBV29-1
abundance: NA
CDR3aa: CSVEDPKNTEAFF
CDR3nt: TGCAGCGTTGAAGACCCTAAGAACACTGAAGCTTTCTTT

j_gene: TRBJ1-2
d_gene: TRBD1
v_gene: TRBV7-3
abundance: NA
CDR3aa: CASAGGERSVGYTF
CDR3nt: TGTGCCAGCGCAGGGGGAGAGAGGTCGGTTGGCTACACCTTC

j_gene: TRBJ2-5
d_gene: TRBD2
v_gene: TRBV9
abundance: NA
CDR3aa: CASTRQEASGRGETQYF
CDR3nt: TGTGCCAGCACAAGGCAAGAGGCTAGCGGGAGAGGAGAGACCCAGTACTTC

j_gene: TRBJ2-3
d_gene: TRBD2
v_gene: TRBV5-1
abundance: NA
CDR3aa: CASSPLGAGTSTDTQYF
CDR3nt: TGCGCCAGCAGCCCCCTAGGAGCGGGGACTAGCACAGATACGCAGTATTTT

j_gene: TRBJ2-7
d_gene: TRBD2
v_gene: TRBV29-1
abundance: NA
CDR3aa: CSVTSGPYEQYF
CDR3nt: TGCAGCGTTACTAGCGGGCCCTACGAGCAGTACTTC

j_gene: TRBJ1-3
d_gene: NA
v_gene: TRBV4-3
abundance: NA
CDR3aa: CASSQAHRAGNTIYF
CDR3nt: TGCGCCAGCAGCCAAGCCCACAGGGCTGGAAACACCATATATTTT

j_gene: TRBJ2-7
d_gene: NA
v_gene: TRBV7-8
abundance: NA
CDR3aa: CASSLTYSYYEQYF
CDR3nt: TGTGCCAGCAGCTTAACTTACAGTTACTACGAGCAGTACTTC

j_gene: TRBJ1-2
d_gene: TRBD1
v_gene: TRBV11-3
abundance: NA
CDR3aa: CASSSHPGTDYGYTF
CDR3nt: TGTGCCAGCAGCTCACATCCGGGGACAGACTATGGCTACACCTTC

j_gene: TRBJ2-6
d_gene: TRBD1
v_gene: TRBV27
abundance: NA
CDR3aa: CASSPIQGQISGANVLTF
CDR3nt: TGTGCCAGCAGTCCGATACAGGGGCAAATCTCTGGGGCCAACGTCCTGACTTTC

j_gene: TRBJ2-1
d_gene: TRBD2
v_gene: TRBV15
abundance: few
CDR3aa: CATSRDHSGNNEQFF
CDR3nt: TGTGCCACCAGCAGAGATCATAGCGGGAACAATGAGCAGTTCTTC

j_gene: TRBJ1-1
d_gene: NA
v_gene: TRBV19
abundance: NA
CDR3aa: CASSRGGLNTEAFF
CDR3nt: TGTGCCAGTAGTAGGGGGGGCCTGAACACTGAAGCTTTCTTT

j_gene: TRBJ1-6
d_gene: NA
v_gene: TRBV7-3
abundance: NA
CDR3aa: CASSREGRDSPLHF
CDR3nt: TGTGCCAGCAGCCGGGAGGGCAGGGATTCACCCCTCCACTTT

j_gene: TRBJ1-1
d_gene: NA
v_gene: TRBV7-3
abundance: NA
CDR3aa: CASSLQSRGGGTEAFF
CDR3nt: TGTGCCAGCAGCTTACAAAGTAGGGGCGGTGGCACTGAAGCTTTCTTT

j_gene: TRBJ2-1
d_gene: TRBD1
v_gene: TRBV19
abundance: NA
CDR3aa: CASTPTGGYNEQFF
CDR3nt: TGTGCCAGTACCCCGACAGGGGGCTACAATGAGCAGTTCTTC

j_gene: TRBJ2-5
d_gene: TRBD2
v_gene: TRBV30
abundance: NA
CDR3aa: CAWGTSGRAGETQYF
CDR3nt: TGTGCCTGGGGGACTAGCGGGAGGGCCGGGGAGACCCAGTACTTC

j_gene: TRBJ2-1
d_gene: NA
v_gene: TRBV9
abundance: NA
CDR3aa: CASSVGGLSYNEQFF
CDR3nt: TGTGCCAGCAGCGTAGGGGGACTCTCCTACAATGAGCAGTTCTTC

j_gene: TRBJ2-3
d_gene: TRBD1
v_gene: TRBV15
abundance: NA
CDR3aa: CATSTGTGRTDTQYF
CDR3nt: TGTGCCACCAGCACAGGGACAGGACGCACAGATACGCAGTATTTT

j_gene: TRBJ2-3
d_gene: NA
v_gene: TRBV27
abundance: NA
CDR3aa: CASSLVGAGTDTQYF
CDR3nt: TGTGCCAGCAGTTTGGTAGGGGCCGGCACAGATACGCAGTATTTT